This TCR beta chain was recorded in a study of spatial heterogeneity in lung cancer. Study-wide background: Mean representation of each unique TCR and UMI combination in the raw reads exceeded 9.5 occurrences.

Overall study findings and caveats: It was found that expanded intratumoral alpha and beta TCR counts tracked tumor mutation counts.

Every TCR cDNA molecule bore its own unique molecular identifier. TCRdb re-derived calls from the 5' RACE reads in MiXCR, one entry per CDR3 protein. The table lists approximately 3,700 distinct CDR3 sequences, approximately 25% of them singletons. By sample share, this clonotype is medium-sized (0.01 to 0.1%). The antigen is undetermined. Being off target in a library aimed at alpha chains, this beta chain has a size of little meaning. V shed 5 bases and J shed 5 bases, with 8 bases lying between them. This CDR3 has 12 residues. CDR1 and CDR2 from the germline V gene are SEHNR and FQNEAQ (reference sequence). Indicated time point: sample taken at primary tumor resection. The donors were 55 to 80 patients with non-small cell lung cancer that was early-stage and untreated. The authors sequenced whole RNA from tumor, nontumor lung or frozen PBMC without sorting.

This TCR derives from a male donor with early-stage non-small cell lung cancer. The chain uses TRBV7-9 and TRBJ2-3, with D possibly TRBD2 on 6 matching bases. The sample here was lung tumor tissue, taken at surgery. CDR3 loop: CASSGAGDTQYF. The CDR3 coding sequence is TGTGCCAGCAGCGGAGCGGGAGATACGCAGTATTTT.